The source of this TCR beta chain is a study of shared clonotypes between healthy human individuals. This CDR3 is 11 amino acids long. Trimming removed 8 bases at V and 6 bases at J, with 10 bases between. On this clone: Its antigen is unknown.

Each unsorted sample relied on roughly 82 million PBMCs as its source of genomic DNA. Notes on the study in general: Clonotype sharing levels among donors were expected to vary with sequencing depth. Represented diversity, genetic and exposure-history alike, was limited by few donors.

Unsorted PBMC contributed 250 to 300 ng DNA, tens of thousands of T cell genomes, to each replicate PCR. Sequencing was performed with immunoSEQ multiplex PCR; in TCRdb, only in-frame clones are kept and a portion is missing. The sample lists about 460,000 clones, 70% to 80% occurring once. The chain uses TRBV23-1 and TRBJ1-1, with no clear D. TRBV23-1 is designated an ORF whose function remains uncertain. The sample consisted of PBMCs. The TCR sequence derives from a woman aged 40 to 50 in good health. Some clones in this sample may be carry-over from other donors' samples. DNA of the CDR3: TGCGCCAGCCGCGGCCGGCCTGAAGCTTTCTTT. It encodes CASRGRPEAFF.